This T cell receptor beta chain emerged from a study of CD8+CD57+ T cells in acquired aplastic anemia. On the study more broadly: Sorted CD4+ and CD8+ cells yielded around 3.3 ug of DNA on average. General observations from the study: Researchers report that 25 to 35 CD8+ CDR3 sequences appeared in both patients and controls.

The study profiled TCR beta VDJ and CDR3 using genomic DNA as template. In TCRdb, the reads were re-called with MiXCR into one record per CDR3 protein. The repertoire consists of more than 150,000 distinct CDR3 sequences, with approximately 48% occurring once and the leading ten covering 9.7%. The CDR3 covers 13 residues. V lost 5 bases to trimming and J lost 7 bases, with 9 bases between them. Germline V gene data show CDR1 as LGHNA and CDR2 as YNFKEQ. As to this clonotype: What it recognizes is unknown.

Previously, flow cytometry had revealed CD8+CD57+ cell expansion in the patients chosen for sequencing. Among the patients, all had severe acquired aplastic anemia. When blood sampling took place, the patients had received no therapy. This TCR was recovered from a human donor with aplastic anemia. The source material was sorted CD4+, CD8+, or CD8+CD57+ T cells (not recorded which) from PBMCs. The chain combines TRBV4-2 with TRBJ1-6; no clear D gene. In nucleotides, the CDR3 is TGTGCCAGCAGCTCCACAGTCAATTCACCCCTCCACTTT. As protein: CASSSTVNSPLHF.